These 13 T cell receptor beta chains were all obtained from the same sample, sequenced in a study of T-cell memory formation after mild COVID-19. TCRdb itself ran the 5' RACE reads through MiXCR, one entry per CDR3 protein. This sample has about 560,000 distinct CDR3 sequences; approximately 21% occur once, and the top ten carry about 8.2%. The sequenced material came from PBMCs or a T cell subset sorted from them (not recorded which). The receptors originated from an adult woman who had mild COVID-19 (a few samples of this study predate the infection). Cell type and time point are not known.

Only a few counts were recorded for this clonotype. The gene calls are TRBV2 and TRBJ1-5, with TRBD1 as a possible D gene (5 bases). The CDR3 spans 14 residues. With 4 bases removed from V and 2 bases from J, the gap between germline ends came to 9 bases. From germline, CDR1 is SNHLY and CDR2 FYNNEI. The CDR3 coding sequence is TGTGCCAGCAGTGTCCCCAGGGGCAATCAGCCCCAGCATTTT. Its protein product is CASSVPRGNQPQHF.

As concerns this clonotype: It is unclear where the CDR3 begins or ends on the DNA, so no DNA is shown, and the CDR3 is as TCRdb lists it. This CDR3 reads CASSFGTGAGSPIHF. This chain links TRBV12-3 or TRBV12-4 with TRBJ1-6; TRBD1 is the table's D call and was not checked against the DNA. The CDR3 spans 15 amino acids, including both terminal residues.

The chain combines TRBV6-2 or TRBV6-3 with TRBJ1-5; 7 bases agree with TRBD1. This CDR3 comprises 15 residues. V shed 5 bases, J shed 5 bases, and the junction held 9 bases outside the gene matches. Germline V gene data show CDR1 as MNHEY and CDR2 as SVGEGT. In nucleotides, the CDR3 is TGTGCCAGCAGTCCTCGGACAGGCACATATCAGCCCCAGCATTTT. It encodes CASSPRTGTYQPQHF.

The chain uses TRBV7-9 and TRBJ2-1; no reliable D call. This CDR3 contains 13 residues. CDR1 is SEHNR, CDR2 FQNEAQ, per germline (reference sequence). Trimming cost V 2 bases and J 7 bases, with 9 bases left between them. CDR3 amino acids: CASSLTARNEQFF. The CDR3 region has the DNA TGTGCCAGCAGCTTAACCGCCCGGAATGAGCAGTTCTTC. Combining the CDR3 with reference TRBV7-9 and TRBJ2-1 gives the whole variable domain DTGVSQNPRHKITKRGQNVTFRCDPISEHNRLYWYRQTLGQGPEFLTYFQNEAQLEKSRLLSDRFSAERPKGSFSTLEIQRTEQGDSAMYLCASSLTARNEQFFGPGTRLTVL.

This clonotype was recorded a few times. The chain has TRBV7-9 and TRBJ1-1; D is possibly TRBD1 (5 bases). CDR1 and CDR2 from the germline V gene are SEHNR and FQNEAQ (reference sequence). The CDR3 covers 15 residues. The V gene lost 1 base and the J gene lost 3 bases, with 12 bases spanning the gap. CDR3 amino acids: CASSLGWGVDTEAFF. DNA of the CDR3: TGTGCCAGCAGCTTAGGTTGGGGGGTAGACACTGAAGCTTTCTTT.

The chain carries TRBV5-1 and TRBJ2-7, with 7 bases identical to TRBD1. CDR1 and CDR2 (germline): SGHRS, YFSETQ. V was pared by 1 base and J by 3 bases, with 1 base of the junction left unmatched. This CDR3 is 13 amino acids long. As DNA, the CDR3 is TGCGCCAGCAGCTTGACAGGGGACTACGAGCAGTACTTC. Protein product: CASSLTGDYEQYF. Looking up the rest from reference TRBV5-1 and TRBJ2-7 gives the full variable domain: KAGVTQTPRYLIKTRGQQVTLSCSPISGHRSVSWYQQTPGQGLQFLFEYFSETQRNKGNFPGRFSGRQFSNSRSEMNVSTLELGDSALYLCASSLTGDYEQYFGPGTRLTVT.

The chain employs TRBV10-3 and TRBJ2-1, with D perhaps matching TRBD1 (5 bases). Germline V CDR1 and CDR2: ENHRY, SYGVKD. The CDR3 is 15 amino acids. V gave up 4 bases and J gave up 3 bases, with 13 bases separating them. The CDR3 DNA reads TGTGCCATCAGTGGAACAGGCGCCGACTACAATGAGCAGTTCTTC. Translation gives CAISGTGADYNEQFF.

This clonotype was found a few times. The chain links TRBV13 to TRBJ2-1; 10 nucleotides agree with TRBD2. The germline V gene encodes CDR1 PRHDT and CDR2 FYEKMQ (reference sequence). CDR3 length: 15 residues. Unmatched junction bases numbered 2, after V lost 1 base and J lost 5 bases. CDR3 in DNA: TGTGCCAGCAGCTTAGCTGGGACTAGCGACAATGAGCAGTTCTTC. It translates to CASSLAGTSDNEQFF.

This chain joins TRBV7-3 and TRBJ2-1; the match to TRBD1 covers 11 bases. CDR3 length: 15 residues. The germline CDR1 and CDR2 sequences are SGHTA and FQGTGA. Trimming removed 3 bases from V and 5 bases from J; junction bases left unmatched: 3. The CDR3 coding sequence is TGTGCCAGCAGCTTTCTGGGACAGGGGGACAATGAGCAGTTCTTC. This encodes CASSFLGQGDNEQFF. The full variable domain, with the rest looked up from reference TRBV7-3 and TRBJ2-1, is GAGVSQTPSNKVTEKGKYVELRCDPISGHTALYWYRQSLGQGPEFLIYFQGTGAADDSGLPNDRFFAVRPEGSVSTLKIQRTERGDSAVYLCASSFLGQGDNEQFFGPGTRLTVL.

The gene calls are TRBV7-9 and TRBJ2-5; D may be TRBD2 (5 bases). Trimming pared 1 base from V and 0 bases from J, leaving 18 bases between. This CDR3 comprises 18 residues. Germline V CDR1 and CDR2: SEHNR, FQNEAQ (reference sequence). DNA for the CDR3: TGTGCCAGCAGCTTAGATGAGCGCGGGTCGCAGTACCAAGAGACCCAGTACTTC. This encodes CASSLDERGSQYQETQYF.

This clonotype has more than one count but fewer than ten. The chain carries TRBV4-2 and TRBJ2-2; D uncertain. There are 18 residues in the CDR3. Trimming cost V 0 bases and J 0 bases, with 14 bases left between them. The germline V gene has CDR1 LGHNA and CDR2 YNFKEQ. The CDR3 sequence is CASSQDSDNGPNTGELFF. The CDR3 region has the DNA TGTGCCAGCAGCCAAGATAGTGATAACGGTCCGAACACCGGGGAGCTGTTTTTT.

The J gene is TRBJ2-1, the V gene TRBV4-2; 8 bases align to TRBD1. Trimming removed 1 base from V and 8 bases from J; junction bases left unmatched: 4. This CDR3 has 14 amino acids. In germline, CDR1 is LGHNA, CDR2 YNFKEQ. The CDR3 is CASSQGQGADEQFF. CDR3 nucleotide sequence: TGTGCCAGCAGCCAAGGCCAGGGGGCTGATGAGCAGTTCTTC.

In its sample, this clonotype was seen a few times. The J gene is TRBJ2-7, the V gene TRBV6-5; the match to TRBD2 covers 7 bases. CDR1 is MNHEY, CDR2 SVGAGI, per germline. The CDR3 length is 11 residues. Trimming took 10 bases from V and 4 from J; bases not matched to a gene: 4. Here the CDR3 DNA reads TGTGCCACCTGGGGGGGTTACGAGCAGTACTTC. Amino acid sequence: CATWGGYEQYF.